This T cell receptor beta chain was observed in a study of T cell responses to AZD1222 COVID-19 vaccine. Germline V lookup: CDR1 MNHEY, CDR2 SVGEGT. The V and J ends lost 5 bases and 6 bases, in that order; junction bases with no gene match: 16. This CDR3 spans 17 amino acids. Remarks on this clone: Its specificity is not known.

TCRdb's copy holds only in-frame clones and misses some; the assay was immunoSEQ multiplex PCR. The table has roughly 150,000 clones, about 87% seen once. The study, taken as a whole, reports: The donors showed a predominance of white British ancestry and of females, with possible underestimation of clonal diversity. Repertoires were collected only later (after the peak T cell response had occurred). The span of vaccine-associated CD4 TCRs extended across spike, with dominance at 160-218 and 743-854. When two AZD1222 doses had been given, Spike-specific TCR breadth and depth rose.

The TCR originated in an adult in good health. The chain is built from TRBV6-2 or TRBV6-3 and TRBJ1-5; 7 positions agree with TRBD1. Sequences were derived from peripheral blood, sampled on day 0 of AZD1222 vaccination. The CDR3 DNA reads as TGTGCCAGCAGTCCACAGGCGTCCCACAGGGGAACTCAGCCCCAGCATTTT. It codes for CASSPQASHRGTQPQHF.